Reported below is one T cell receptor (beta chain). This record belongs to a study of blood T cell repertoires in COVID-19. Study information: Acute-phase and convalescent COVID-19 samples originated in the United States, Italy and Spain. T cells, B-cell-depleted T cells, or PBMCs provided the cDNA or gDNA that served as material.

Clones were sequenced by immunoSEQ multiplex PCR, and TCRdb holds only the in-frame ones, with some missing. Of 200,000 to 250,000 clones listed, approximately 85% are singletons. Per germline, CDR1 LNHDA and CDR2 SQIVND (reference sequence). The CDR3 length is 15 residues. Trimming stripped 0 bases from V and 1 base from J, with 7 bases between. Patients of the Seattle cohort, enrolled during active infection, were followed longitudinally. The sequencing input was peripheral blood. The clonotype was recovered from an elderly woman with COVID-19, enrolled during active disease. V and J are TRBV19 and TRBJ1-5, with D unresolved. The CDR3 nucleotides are TGTGCCAGTAGTATAGATTCCAGGAGCAATCAGCCCCAGCATTTT. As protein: CASSIDSRSNQPQHF.